This TCR beta chain was recovered during a study of blood T cell repertoires in COVID-19 (dated by TCRdb to the early 2020s). Regarding the complete study: Collaborator samples came from the United States, Italy and Spain and covered acute and convalescent phases of COVID-19. The material from the prospective study consisted of cDNA or gDNA derived from T cells, B-cell-depleted T cells, or PBMCs. Deeply sampled blood TCRbeta repertoires from subjects exposed to, actively infected with, or recovered from COVID-19 were included in the dataset. The repertoires were released in a freely available public database intended as a resource for research on the immune response to SARS-CoV-2. Samples came from the ongoing ImmuneRACE study (first 160 participants) plus 1,254 subjects from 6 global collaborators. Nearly every sample came with metadata listing a de-identified subject ID, COVID-19 status, age in years and sex. Where available, HLA class I and class II types were taken from metadata supplied by the sample provider and were not determined by assay-based typing.

TCRbeta CDR3 regions were amplified from genomic DNA by means of the immunoSEQ Assay, a bias-controlled multiplex PCR. Turning to the authors' computational methods: Nucleated cell counts per sample were estimated from amplification of reference gene primers within the assay. Sequence reads were collapsed and filtered to measure the absolute abundance of every unique TCRbeta CDR3 rearrangement. For each sample, productive Simpson clonality was calculated as the square root of Simpson's diversity index across productive rearrangements. Held by TCRdb, this immuneACCESS table contains in-frame sequences only and omits some clones. Under half of the omission traces to an unresolved V gene where checked; the cause of the rest is unknown. The DNA gave D and trimming, while V, J and clone size come from that table. The sample has about 98,000 clones on record, approximately 82% of them singletons. The ten largest make up 9.5% to 13% of the sample.

There are 14 amino acids in the CDR3, from cysteine to phenylalanine inclusive. Only the CDR3 region is kept as DNA, spanning 42 bases read in frame from base 1. CDR1 and CDR2 were assigned from the germline V gene (reference sequence) as SEHNR and FQNEAQ. V is clipped by 3 bases and J by 2 bases, and the sequence between their germline boundaries is 11 bases long. Paper-wide results and their limitations: The amount of clinical and demographic metadata varied by source and participant and was provided uncurated.

A note on this clone: Its antigen is currently not known. Nothing much larger sits one base from this clone, and base qualities are not available.

The collaborating institutions used their own protocols to collect whole blood in K2EDTA tubes. For TCRbeta analysis, collaborators shipped samples in one of three forms: frozen whole blood, isolated PBMCs, or DNA extracted from either of those sample types. The V and J genes are TRBV7-9 and TRBJ2-7, and perhaps TRBD1 as D gene, on 6 matching bases. The clonotype originates from a man aged 65 to 79 with active or convalescent COVID-19. Material: peripheral blood. The sequenced DNA is TGTGCCAGCAGCTTGGGGCAGGGGACCTACGAGCAGTACTTC. The translation is CASSLGQGTYEQYF.